The 32 T cell receptor beta chains reported below all come from one sample, sequenced in a study of technical replicates of blood from a handful of donors (dated by TCRdb to about 2017). Libraries were constructed by the immunoSEQ multiplex PCR assay. TCRdb mirrors the immuneACCESS table, restricted to in-frame sequences. Some clones are absent from its copies; in checked studies, under half trace to an unresolved V gene, and the reason for the others is unknown. The sample has some 67,000 clones on record, 98% of them singletons. The ten largest clonotypes hold 0.16% of the sample. The specimen was T cells isolated from PBMCs. These receptors originate from a human donor in good health.

The chain carries TRBV5-6 and TRBJ2-1; 8 bases are a match to TRBD2. J lost 0 bases, V lost 2 bases, and 7 bases had no gene match. The V gene's germline CDR1 is SGHDT and CDR2 YYEEEE. CDR3 size: 17 residues. For the CDR3, the DNA is TGTGCCAGCAGCTTCGGCCGGGGGGGGAGCTCCTACAATGAGCAGTTCTTC. Translated, it gives CASSFGRGGSSYNEQFF.

CDR3 region: CASSERSYEQYF. The CDR3 region has the DNA TGTGCCAGCAGTGAACGGTCCTACGAGCAGTACTTC. The chain carries TRBV6-1 and TRBJ2-7; D not resolved. This CDR3 is 12 amino acids long. Between the trimmed V and J ends, which lost 2 bases and 1 base, there was a span of 3 bases. CDR1 is MNHNS and CDR2 is SASEGT in the germline V gene.

CDR3 nucleotide sequence: TGTGCCAGCCTGACGTACAGATCGAACACTGAAGCTTTCTTT. It specifies CASLTYRSNTEAFF. The chain is built from TRBV11-2 and TRBJ1-1; D call uncertain. The CDR3 consists of 14 residues. CDR1 is SGHAT, CDR2 FQNNGV, per germline. Trimming pared 8 bases from V and 1 base from J, leaving 14 bases between.

This rearrangement joins TRBV25-1 to TRBJ2-1; 9 bases are shared with TRBD2. Germline CDR1 is MGHDK and CDR2 is SYGVNS. The ends lost 3 bases at V and 5 bases at J; junction bases unmatched: 5. The CDR3 length is 15 residues. CDR3 DNA: TGTGCCAGCAGTGACCAAGGGACTAGCAACAATGAGCAGTTCTTC. Its translation is CASSDQGTSNNEQFF.

The genes are TRBV9 and TRBJ2-2, with 8 bases matching TRBD2. CDR3 length: 15 amino acids. CDR1 is SGDLS and CDR2 is YYNGEE in the germline V gene. The ends lost 7 bases at V and 4 bases at J; junction bases unmatched: 9. CDR3 coding DNA: TGTGCCAGCGGCCGGGGGGGCCCGAGCACCGGGGAGCTGTTTTTT. It yields the protein CASGRGGPSTGELFF. Looking up the rest from reference TRBV9 and TRBJ2-2 gives the full variable domain: DSGVTQTPKHLITATGQRVTLRCSPRSGDLSVYWYQQSLDQGLQFLIQYYNGEERAKGNILERFSAQQFPDLHSELNLSSLELGDSALYFCASGRGGPSTGELFFGEGSRLTVL.

The rearrangement joins TRBV6-5 to TRBJ1-1; possibly TRBD1 for D (6 bases). Trimming pared 0 bases from V and 0 bases from J, leaving 11 bases between. This CDR3 has 16 residues. CDR1 and CDR2 (germline): MNHEY, SVGAGI. CDR3 in amino acids: CASSYSSRTVNTEAFF. The CDR3 region has the DNA TGTGCCAGCAGTTACTCTTCTAGGACAGTGAACACTGAAGCTTTCTTT.

The chain combines TRBV19 with TRBJ2-1; TRBD2 matches at 8 bases. The CDR3 contains 13 residues. Germline lookup yields CDR1 LNHDA and CDR2 SQIVND (reference sequence). The V and J ends lost 5 bases and 7 bases, in that order; junction bases with no gene match: 4. CDR3 sequence: CASSPIAGNEQFF. In nucleotides, the CDR3 is TGTGCCAGTAGTCCCATAGCGGGGAATGAGCAGTTCTTC.

The genes are TRBV23-1 and TRBJ2-7; TRBD2 matches 7 bases. TRBV23-1 is placed among ORFs of uncertain function. The CDR3 runs 24 residues. V dropped 2 bases and J dropped 4; count of bases not matched to a gene: 35. The CDR3, as DNA: TGCGCCAGCAGTCAAAATCTGGGGAGGGACGGAATTATCTTTAAACCTTTCTCGGATTACGAGCAGTACTTC. Protein sequence: CASSQNLGRDGIIFKPFSDYEQYF.

In DNA form, the CDR3 reads TGTGCCAGCACGCTAGCGGGAACCTACGAGCAGTACTTC. Its protein product is CASTLAGTYEQYF. The gene calls are TRBV6-5 and TRBJ2-7; 9 bases map to TRBD2. Trimming at V came to 7 bases and at J to 2 bases, leaving 3 bases not matched to a gene. This CDR3 contains 13 residues. The V gene's germline CDR1 is MNHEY and CDR2 SVGAGI.

The chain couples TRBV5-1 to TRBJ2-1, with 14 bases aligning to TRBD2. After removal of 7 bases from V and 0 bases from J, the junction contained 15 bases not matched to a gene. The CDR3 has 20 amino acids. In germline, CDR1 is SGHRS, CDR2 YFSETQ. CDR3 in amino acids: CASGQMRLAGGGSSYNEQFF. The CDR3 coding sequence is TGCGCCAGCGGCCAGATGCGACTAGCGGGAGGGGGGAGCTCCTACAATGAGCAGTTCTTC.

The rearrangement joins TRBV10-2 to TRBJ1-1; D is perhaps TRBD1 (6 bases). This CDR3 spans 15 amino acids. Trimming removed 3 bases at V and 6 bases at J, with 17 bases between. From germline, CDR1 is WSHSY and CDR2 SAAADI. The DNA for the CDR3 is TGCGCCAGCAGTGATATAGGGCAGGGGTGGTCTGAAGCTTTCTTT. Translated, it gives CASSDIGQGWSEAFF.

The V and J genes are TRBV7-9 and TRBJ1-3, with no clear D. V was clipped by 2 bases and J by 0 bases, with 8 bases between them. The germline gives CDR1 SEHNR, CDR2 FQNEAQ (reference sequence). The CDR3 spans 15 residues. The CDR3 is CASSLQRGSGNTIYF. The CDR3 nucleotides are TGTGCCAGCAGCTTACAGCGGGGCTCTGGAAACACCATATATTTT.

The chain is built from TRBV28 and TRBJ2-3, with 8 positions matching TRBD1. In germline, CDR1 is MDHEN, CDR2 SYDVKM. The V segment lost 5 bases and the J segment 7 bases; nucleotides outside the gene matches: 8. The CDR3 length is 14 residues. CDR3 in DNA: TGTGCCAGCAGTATCCAGGGGGCCCTTTATACGCAGTATTTT. As protein: CASSIQGALYTQYF.

The chain couples TRBV5-1 to TRBJ2-3; D may be TRBD1 (6 bases). Deletions cut 1 base from V and 6 bases from J, with 6 bases between. Germline V CDR1 and CDR2: SGHRS, YFSETQ. The CDR3 consists of 12 residues. Here the CDR3 DNA reads TGCGCCAGCAGCTTGCAGGGGGATACGCAGTATTTT. Protein: CASSLQGDTQYF.

The rearrangement joins TRBV27 to TRBJ2-1, with 8 bases identical to TRBD2. This CDR3 is 15 amino acids long. With V trimmed by 2 bases and J by 3 bases, 3 bases remained unmatched. Looked up from germline, CDR1 is MNHEY and CDR2 is SMNVEV (reference sequence). The CDR3 here is CASSLGSGDYNEQFF. In DNA form, the CDR3 reads TGTGCCAGCAGTTTAGGTAGCGGGGACTACAATGAGCAGTTCTTC.

V usage is TRBV7-6 and J usage is TRBJ2-4; a possible D gene is TRBD1 (5 bases). Germline CDR1 SGHVS, CDR2 FNYEAQ. CDR3 size: 17 residues. V dropped 2 bases and J dropped 0 bases, with 14 bases sitting between them. This CDR3 is CASSLSGAPGAKNIQYF. CDR3 sequence (DNA): TGTGCCAGCAGCTTATCTGGGGCGCCGGGAGCCAAAAACATTCAGTACTTC.

This chain joins TRBV7-8 and TRBJ1-1; D might be TRBD1 (5 bases). Trimming shortened V by 5 bases and J by 0 bases, and 25 bases separated the two germline ends. Germline CDR1 SGHVS, CDR2 FQNEAQ. The CDR3 has 19 amino acids. CDR3 DNA: TGTGCCAGCAGCCAAGTCGGTGGCAGGGTGAATTACATGAACACTGAAGCTTTCTTT. Amino acid sequence: CASSQVGGRVNYMNTEAFF. Full variable domain (rest looked up from reference TRBV7-8 and TRBJ1-1): GAGVSQSPRYKVAKRGQDVALRCDPISGHVSLFWYQQALGQGPEFLTYFQNEAQLDKSGLPSDRFFAERPEGSVSTLKIQRTQQEDSAVYLCASSQVGGRVNYMNTEAFFGQGTRLTVV.

The J gene is TRBJ2-3, the V gene TRBV30; 9 positions match TRBD2. This CDR3 has 16 residues. Germline trimming cut 0 bases from V and 3 bases from J; bases unmatched to any gene: 7. Germline CDR1 is GTSNPN and CDR2 is SVGIG (reference sequence). CDR3 bases: TGTGCCTGGAGTGTACGGGTAGCGGGGGCAACAGATACGCAGTATTTT. It translates to CAWSVRVAGATDTQYF. The variable domain in full, completed from reference TRBV30 and TRBJ2-3, reads SQTIHQWPATLVQPVGSPLSLECTVEGTSNPNLYWYRQAAGRGLQLLFYSVGIGQISSEVPQNLSASRPQDRQFILSSKKLLLSDSGFYLCAWSVRVAGATDTQYFGPGTRLTVL.

A note on this clone: One junction end disagrees with the germline gene, perhaps due to a read error. CDR3 coding DNA: TGTGCCAGCAGCCTCCAGGGGGCGAACGCTGAAGCTTTCTTT. This sequence encodes CASSLQGANAEAFF. The gene calls are TRBV7-8 and TRBJ1-1; 8 bases are shared with TRBD1. Germline CDR1 and CDR2: SGHVS and FQNEAQ. CDR3 size: 14 residues. Variable domain in full (rest from reference TRBV7-8 and TRBJ1-1): GAGVSQSPRYKVAKRGQDVALRCDPISGHVSLFWYQQALGQGPEFLTYFQNEAQLDKSGLPSDRFFAERPEGSVSTLKIQRTQQEDSAVYLCASSLQGANAEAFFGQGTRLTVV.

The rearrangement joins TRBV7-9 to TRBJ2-7; maybe TRBD1 (6 bases). Trimming removed 2 bases at V and 8 bases at J, with 13 bases between. This CDR3 is built from 13 residues. CDR1 is SEHNR and CDR2 is FQNEAQ in the germline V gene (reference sequence). CDR3 sequence reads: CASSLRTEIQQYF. In DNA form, the CDR3 reads TGTGCCAGCAGCTTAAGGACAGAAATCCAGCAGTACTTC.

The V gene is TRBV4-1, the J gene TRBJ2-1; no clear D. V shed 2 bases and J shed 9 bases, with 17 bases lying between them. The germline V gene has CDR1 MGHRA and CDR2 YSYEKL. The CDR3 has 15 residues. CDR3 sequence: CASSQMVGSTIEQFF. Here the CDR3 DNA reads TGCGCCAGCAGCCAAATGGTCGGTTCAACTATTGAGCAGTTCTTC.

V gene TRBV27 combines with J gene TRBJ2-3, with TRBD2 matching 11 bases. This CDR3 has 21 residues. CDR1 and CDR2 (germline): MNHEY, SMNVEV (reference sequence). Losses at the gene ends were 8 bases for V and 4 bases for J; bases not matched to a gene: 26. The CDR3 sequence is CASGPPGQVYTSGSEADTQYF. The CDR3 nucleotides are TGTGCCAGCGGACCTCCGGGACAGGTGTATACTAGCGGGAGTGAGGCAGATACGCAGTATTTT.

The J gene is TRBJ2-3, the V gene TRBV30; perhaps TRBD1 as D (5 bases). The germline V gene encodes CDR1 GTSNPN and CDR2 SVGIG (reference sequence). The V and J ends lost 1 base and 2 bases respectively, with 10 bases between them. There are 14 residues in the CDR3. As DNA, the CDR3 is TGTGCCTGGAGTGATACAGGATTCACAGATACGCAGTATTTT. It is translated as CAWSDTGFTDTQYF.

J is TRBJ2-3 and V is TRBV7-9; possible D gene TRBD2, 5 bases. The CDR3 length is 14 residues. Trimming left V 6 bases short and J 3 bases short, with 13 bases between. CDR1 is SEHNR, CDR2 FQNEAQ, per germline (reference sequence). In DNA, the CDR3 is TGTGCCAGCAGTCCTAGCCCGGGTACAGATACGCAGTATTTT. This codes for CASSPSPGTDTQYF. Full variable domain (rest looked up from reference TRBV7-9 and TRBJ2-3): DTGVSQNPRHKITKRGQNVTFRCDPISEHNRLYWYRQTLGQGPEFLTYFQNEAQLEKSRLLSDRFSAERPKGSFSTLEIQRTEQGDSAMYLCASSPSPGTDTQYFGPGTRLTVL.

This sequence joins TRBV5-1 and TRBJ2-7; 8 positions agree with TRBD1. The CDR3 is 15 residues long. The germline V gene has CDR1 SGHRS and CDR2 YFSETQ. V lost 3 bases and J lost 2; bases outside the gene matches: 7. The CDR3 loop is CASSSTGTGTYEQYF. The CDR3 region has the DNA TGCGCCAGCAGCTCAACCGGGACAGGCACCTACGAGCAGTACTTC.

The CDR3 coding sequence is TGCAGCGTTGAGCGGGGACTCTACAGGTTCTTC. Encoded protein: CSVERGLYRFF. J is TRBJ2-1 and V is TRBV29-1; weak D call: TRBD2 (6 bases). The ends were cut back, 3 bases at V and 15 bases at J, with 15 bases in the middle. Germline-derived CDR1 and CDR2 are SQVTM and ANQGSEA. The CDR3 is 11 amino acids.

The chain employs TRBV11-2 and TRBJ2-7; possibly TRBD1 for D (6 bases). V shed 7 bases and J shed 5 bases, with 12 bases lying between them. CDR1 and CDR2 from the germline V gene are SGHAT and FQNNGV. CDR3 length: 12 amino acids. CDR3 loop: CASTLYRDEQYF. The CDR3 DNA is TGTGCCAGCACCCTTTACAGGGACGAGCAGTACTTC.

V is TRBV14 and J is TRBJ1-1; 7 bases are a match to TRBD1. Germline CDR1 is SGHDN and CDR2 is FVKESK. V dropped 6 bases and J dropped 6; count of bases not matched to a gene: 19. The CDR3 length is 17 residues. CDR3 sequence: CASSDWTGDLQESEAFF. CDR3 in DNA: TGTGCCAGCAGTGACTGGACAGGTGACCTACAAGAATCTGAAGCTTTCTTT.

This clone was detected once. The V and J genes are TRBV28 and TRBJ1-2, with 7 nucleotides matching TRBD1. The trim removed 8 bases at V and 2 bases at J, leaving 5 bases unmatched. CDR1 and CDR2 from the germline V gene are MDHEN and SYDVKM. The CDR3 is made up of 13 amino acids. CDR3 protein: CASLGTANYGYTF. The CDR3 DNA reads as TGTGCCAGCCTCGGGACAGCCAACTATGGCTACACCTTC.

This rearrangement joins TRBV28 to TRBJ2-1; TRBD1 might be the D (5 bases). Trimming stripped 1 base from V and 11 bases from J, with 9 bases between. The CDR3 extends over 12 amino acids. The germline V gene has CDR1 MDHEN and CDR2 SYDVKM. The CDR3 spells CASSLLGEKQFF. CDR3 DNA sequence: TGTGCCAGCAGTTTATTAGGGGAAAAGCAGTTCTTC.

The chain carries TRBV30 and TRBJ1-5, with TRBD1 matching 10 bases. The CDR3 spans 12 residues. J lost 6 bases, V lost 5 bases, and 1 base had no gene match. Germline V CDR1 and CDR2: GTSNPN, SVGIG (reference sequence). As DNA, the CDR3 is TGTGCCTGGGGGACAGGGGTTCAGCCCCAGCATTTT. It is translated as CAWGTGVQPQHF.

The chain has TRBV5-4 and TRBJ2-3, with TRBD2 matching over 7 bases. V lost 4 bases and J lost 6; bases outside the gene matches: 14. The germline CDR1 and CDR2 sequences are SGHNT and YYREEE (reference sequence). The CDR3 totals 16 residues. The CDR3 reads CASSPLSGIGGDTQYF. DNA for the CDR3: TGTGCCAGCAGCCCGTTGAGCGGGATAGGTGGGGATACGCAGTATTTT.